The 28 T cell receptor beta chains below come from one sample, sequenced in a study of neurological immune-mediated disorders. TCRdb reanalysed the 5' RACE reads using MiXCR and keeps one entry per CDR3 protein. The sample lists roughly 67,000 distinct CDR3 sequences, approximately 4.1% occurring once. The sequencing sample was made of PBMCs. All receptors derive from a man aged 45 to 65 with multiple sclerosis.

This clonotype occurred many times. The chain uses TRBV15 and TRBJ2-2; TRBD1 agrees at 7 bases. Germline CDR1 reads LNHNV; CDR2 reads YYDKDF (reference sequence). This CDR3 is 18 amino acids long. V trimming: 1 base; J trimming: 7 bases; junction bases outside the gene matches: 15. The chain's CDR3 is CATSRGKTGALLGGELFF. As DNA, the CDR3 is TGTGCCACCAGCAGAGGAAAAACAGGGGCTCTCTTAGGCGGGGAGCTGTTTTTT.

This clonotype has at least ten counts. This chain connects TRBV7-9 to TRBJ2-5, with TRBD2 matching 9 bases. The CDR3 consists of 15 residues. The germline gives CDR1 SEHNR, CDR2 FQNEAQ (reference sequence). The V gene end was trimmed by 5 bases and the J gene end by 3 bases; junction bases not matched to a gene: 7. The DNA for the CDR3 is TGTGCCAGCAGCACCGGGACTAGCAGAAAAGAGACCCAGTACTTC. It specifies CASSTGTSRKETQYF. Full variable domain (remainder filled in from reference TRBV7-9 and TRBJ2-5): DTGVSQNPRHKITKRGQNVTFRCDPISEHNRLYWYRQTLGQGPEFLTYFQNEAQLEKSRLLSDRFSAERPKGSFSTLEIQRTEQGDSAMYLCASSTGTSRKETQYFGPGTRLLVL.

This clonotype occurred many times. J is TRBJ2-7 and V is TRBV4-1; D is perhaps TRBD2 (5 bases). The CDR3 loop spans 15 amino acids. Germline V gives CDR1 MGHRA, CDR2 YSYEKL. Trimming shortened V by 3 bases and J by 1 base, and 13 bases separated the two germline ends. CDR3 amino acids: CASSQRAGQSYEQYF. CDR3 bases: TGCGCCAGCAGCCAGAGGGCGGGCCAGTCCTACGAGCAGTACTTC.

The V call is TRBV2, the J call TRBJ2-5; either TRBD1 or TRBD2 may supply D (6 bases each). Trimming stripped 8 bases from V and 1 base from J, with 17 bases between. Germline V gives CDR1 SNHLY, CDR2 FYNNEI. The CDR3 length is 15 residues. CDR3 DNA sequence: TGTGCCAGCGGGGGCCTAGCGACGTCCCAAGAGACCCAGTACTTC. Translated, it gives CASGGLATSQETQYF.

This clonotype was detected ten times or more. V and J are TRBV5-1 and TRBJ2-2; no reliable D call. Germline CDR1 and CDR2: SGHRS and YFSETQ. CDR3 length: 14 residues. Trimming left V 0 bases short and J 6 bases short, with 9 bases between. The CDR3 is CASSLDKGAGELFF. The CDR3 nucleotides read TGCGCCAGCAGCTTGGACAAGGGTGCCGGGGAGCTGTTTTTT. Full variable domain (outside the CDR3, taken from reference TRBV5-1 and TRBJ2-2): KAGVTQTPRYLIKTRGQQVTLSCSPISGHRSVSWYQQTPGQGLQFLFEYFSETQRNKGNFPGRFSGRQFSNSRSEMNVSTLELGDSALYLCASSLDKGAGELFFGEGSRLTVL.

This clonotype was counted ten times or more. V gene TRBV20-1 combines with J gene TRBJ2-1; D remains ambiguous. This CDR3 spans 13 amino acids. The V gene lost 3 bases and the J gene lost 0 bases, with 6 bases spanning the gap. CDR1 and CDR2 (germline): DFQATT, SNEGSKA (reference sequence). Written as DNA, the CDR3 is TGCAGTGCTAGTATGAGCTCCTACAATGAGCAGTTCTTC. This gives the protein CSASMSSYNEQFF.

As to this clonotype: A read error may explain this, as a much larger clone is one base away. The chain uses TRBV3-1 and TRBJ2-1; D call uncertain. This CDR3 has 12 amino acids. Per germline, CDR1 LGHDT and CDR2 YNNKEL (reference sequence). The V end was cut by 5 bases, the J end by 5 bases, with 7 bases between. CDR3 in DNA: TGTGCCAGCAGCAGCGTAGACAATGAGCAGTTCTTC. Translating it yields CASSSVDNEQFF.

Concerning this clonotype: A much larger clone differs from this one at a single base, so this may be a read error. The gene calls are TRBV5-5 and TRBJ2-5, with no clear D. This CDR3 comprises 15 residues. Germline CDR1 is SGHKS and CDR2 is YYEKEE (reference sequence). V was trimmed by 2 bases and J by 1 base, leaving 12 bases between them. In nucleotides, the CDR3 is TGTGCCAGCAGCTTTGGTGCGAAGTCCCAAGAGACCCAGTACTTC. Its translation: CASSFGAKSQETQYF.

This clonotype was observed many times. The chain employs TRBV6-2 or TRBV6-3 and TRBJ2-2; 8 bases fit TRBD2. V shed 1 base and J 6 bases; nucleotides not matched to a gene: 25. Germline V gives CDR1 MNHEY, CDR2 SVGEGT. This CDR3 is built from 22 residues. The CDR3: CASSYWVKGISPAAGEAGELFF. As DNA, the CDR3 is TGTGCCAGCAGTTACTGGGTGAAGGGGATCTCACCGGCAGCGGGGGAGGCCGGGGAGCTGTTTTTT.

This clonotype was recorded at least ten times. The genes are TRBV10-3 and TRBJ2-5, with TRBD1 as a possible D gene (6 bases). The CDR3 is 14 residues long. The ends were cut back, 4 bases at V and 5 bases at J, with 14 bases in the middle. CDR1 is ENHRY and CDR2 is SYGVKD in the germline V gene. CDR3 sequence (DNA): TGTGCCATCAGTGGTCCAGGGGAGTTTGAGACCCAGTACTTC. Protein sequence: CAISGPGEFETQYF.

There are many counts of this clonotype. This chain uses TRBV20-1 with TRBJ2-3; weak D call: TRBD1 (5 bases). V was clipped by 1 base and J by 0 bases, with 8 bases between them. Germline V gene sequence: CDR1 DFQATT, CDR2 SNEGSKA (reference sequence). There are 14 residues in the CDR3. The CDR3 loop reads CSARVRTSTDTQYF. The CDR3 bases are TGCAGTGCTAGAGTCAGGACAAGCACAGATACGCAGTATTTT.

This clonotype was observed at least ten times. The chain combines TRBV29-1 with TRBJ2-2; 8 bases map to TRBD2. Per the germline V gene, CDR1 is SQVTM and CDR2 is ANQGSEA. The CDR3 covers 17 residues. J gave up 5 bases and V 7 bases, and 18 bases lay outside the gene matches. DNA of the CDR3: TGCAGCGCCGGAGGGCCTAGCGGGCGAAGGGGGACCGGGGAGCTGTTTTTT. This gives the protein CSAGGPSGRRGTGELFF.

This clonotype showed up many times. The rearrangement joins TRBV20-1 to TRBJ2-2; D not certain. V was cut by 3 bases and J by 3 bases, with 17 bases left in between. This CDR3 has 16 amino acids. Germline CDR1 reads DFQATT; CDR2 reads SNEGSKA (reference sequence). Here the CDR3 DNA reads TGCAGTGCTAGTTCTCGAGCCGCCGGCTACACCGGGGAGCTGTTTTTT. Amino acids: CSASSRAAGYTGELFF.

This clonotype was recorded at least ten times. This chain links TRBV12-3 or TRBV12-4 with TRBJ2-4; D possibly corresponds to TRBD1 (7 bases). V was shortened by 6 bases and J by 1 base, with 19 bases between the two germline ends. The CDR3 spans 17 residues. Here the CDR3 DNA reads TGTGCCAGCAGCCTAGAAGCAGGGGGGCTGGCCAAAAACATTCAGTACTTC. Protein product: CASSLEAGGLAKNIQYF.

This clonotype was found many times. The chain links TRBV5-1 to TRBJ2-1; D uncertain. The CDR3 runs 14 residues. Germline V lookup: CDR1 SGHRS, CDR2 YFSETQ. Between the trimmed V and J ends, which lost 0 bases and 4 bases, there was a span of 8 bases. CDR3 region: CASSLGAAYNEQFF. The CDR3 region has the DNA TGCGCCAGCAGCTTGGGGGCAGCATACAATGAGCAGTTCTTC.

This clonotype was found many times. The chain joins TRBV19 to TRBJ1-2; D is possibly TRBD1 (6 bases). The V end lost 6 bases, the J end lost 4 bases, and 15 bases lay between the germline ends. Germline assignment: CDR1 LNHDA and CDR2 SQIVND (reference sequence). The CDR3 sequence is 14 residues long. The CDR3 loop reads CASSRPGHSYGYTF. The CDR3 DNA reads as TGTGCCAGTAGCCGACCGGGACACAGCTATGGCTACACCTTC.

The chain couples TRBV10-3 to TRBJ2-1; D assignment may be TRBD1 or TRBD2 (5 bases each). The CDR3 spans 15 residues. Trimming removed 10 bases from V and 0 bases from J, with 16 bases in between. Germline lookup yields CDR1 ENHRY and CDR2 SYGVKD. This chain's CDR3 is CATNQPGRSYNEQFF. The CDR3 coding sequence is TGTGCCACAAACCAACCGGGACGCTCCTACAATGAGCAGTTCTTC.

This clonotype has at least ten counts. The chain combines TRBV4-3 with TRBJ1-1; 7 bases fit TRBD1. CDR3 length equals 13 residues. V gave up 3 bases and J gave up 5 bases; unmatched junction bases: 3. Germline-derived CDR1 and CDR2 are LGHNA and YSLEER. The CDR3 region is CASSHTGVTEAFF. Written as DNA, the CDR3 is TGCGCCAGCAGCCACACAGGGGTTACTGAAGCTTTCTTT.

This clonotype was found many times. CDR3 residues: CASSVVGQGFGYTF. The CDR3 bases are TGTGCCAGCAGTGTCGTAGGGCAGGGGTTTGGCTACACCTTC. The V gene is TRBV2, the J gene TRBJ1-2; D possibly corresponds to TRBD1 (6 bases). This CDR3 contains 14 residues. The ends were cut back, 4 bases at V and 7 bases at J, with 16 bases in the middle. CDR1 is SNHLY, CDR2 FYNNEI, per germline.

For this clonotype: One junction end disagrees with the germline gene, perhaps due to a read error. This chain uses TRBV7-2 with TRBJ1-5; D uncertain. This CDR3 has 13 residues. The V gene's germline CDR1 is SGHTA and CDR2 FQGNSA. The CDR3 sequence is CASSLDDVQPQNF. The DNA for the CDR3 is TGTGCCAGCAGCTTAGATGACGTGCAGCCCCAGAATTTT.

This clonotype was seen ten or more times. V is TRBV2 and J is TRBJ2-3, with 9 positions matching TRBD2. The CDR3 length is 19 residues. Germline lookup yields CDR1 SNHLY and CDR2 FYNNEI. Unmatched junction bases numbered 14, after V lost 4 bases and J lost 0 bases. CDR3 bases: TGTGCCAGCAGTGCGCCGGCCGGGACTAGCAGTTTGAGCACAGATACGCAGTATTTT. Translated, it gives CASSAPAGTSSLSTDTQYF. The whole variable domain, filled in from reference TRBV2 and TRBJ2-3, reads EPEVTQTPSHQVTQMGQEVILRCVPISNHLYFYWYRQILGQKVEFLVSFYNNEISEKSEIFDDQFSVERPDGSNFTLKIRSTKLEDSAMYFCASSAPAGTSSLSTDTQYFGPGTRLTVL.

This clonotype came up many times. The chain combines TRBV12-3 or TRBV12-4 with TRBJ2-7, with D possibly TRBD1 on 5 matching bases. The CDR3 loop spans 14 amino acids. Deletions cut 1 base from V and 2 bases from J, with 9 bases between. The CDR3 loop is CASSLVLGAYEQYF. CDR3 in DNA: TGTGCCAGCAGTTTAGTTCTAGGGGCCTACGAGCAGTACTTC.

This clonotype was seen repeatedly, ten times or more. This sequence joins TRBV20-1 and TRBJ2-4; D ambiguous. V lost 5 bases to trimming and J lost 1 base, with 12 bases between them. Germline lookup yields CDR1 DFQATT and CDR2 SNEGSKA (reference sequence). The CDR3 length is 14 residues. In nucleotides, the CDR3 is TGCAGTGCTGGTGAGCCGCGGGCCAAAAACATTCAGTACTTC. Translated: CSAGEPRAKNIQYF.

CDR3 bases: TGTGCCAGCAGCCTGACAGGGGGCGTTGGTGCTGAAGCTTTCTTT. The encoded protein is CASSLTGGVGAEAFF. The V and J genes are TRBV5-6 and TRBJ1-1; 10 bases line up with TRBD1. The J segment lost 6 bases and the V segment lost 4 bases, leaving 9 bases of the junction unmatched. Germline V lookup: CDR1 SGHDT, CDR2 YYEEEE. The CDR3 is 15 residues long.

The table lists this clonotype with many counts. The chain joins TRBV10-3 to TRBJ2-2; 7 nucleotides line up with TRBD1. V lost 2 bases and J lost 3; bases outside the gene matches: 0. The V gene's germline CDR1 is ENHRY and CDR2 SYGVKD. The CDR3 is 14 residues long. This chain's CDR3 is CAISETGDTGELFF. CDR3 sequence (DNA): TGTGCCATCAGTGAGACAGGGGACACCGGGGAGCTGTTTTTT.

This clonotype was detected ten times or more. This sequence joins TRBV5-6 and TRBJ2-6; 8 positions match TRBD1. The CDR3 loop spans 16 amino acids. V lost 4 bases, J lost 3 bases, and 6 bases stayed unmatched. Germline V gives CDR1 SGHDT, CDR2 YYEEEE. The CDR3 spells CASSHPGGGGANVLTF. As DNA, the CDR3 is TGTGCCAGCAGCCACCCAGGGGGCGGTGGGGCCAACGTCCTGACTTTC.

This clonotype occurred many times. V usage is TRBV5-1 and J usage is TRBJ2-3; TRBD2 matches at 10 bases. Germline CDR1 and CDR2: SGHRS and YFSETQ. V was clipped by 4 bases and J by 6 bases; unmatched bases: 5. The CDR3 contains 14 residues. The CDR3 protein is CASSPSGGSDTQYF. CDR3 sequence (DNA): TGCGCCAGCAGCCCTAGCGGGGGTTCGGATACGCAGTATTTT.

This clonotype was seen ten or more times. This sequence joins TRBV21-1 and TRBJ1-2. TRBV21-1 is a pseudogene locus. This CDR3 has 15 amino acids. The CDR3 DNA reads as TGTGCCAGCAGCAAAGGGCGGCACGCTCGATATGGCTACACCTTC. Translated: CASSKGRHARYGYTF.